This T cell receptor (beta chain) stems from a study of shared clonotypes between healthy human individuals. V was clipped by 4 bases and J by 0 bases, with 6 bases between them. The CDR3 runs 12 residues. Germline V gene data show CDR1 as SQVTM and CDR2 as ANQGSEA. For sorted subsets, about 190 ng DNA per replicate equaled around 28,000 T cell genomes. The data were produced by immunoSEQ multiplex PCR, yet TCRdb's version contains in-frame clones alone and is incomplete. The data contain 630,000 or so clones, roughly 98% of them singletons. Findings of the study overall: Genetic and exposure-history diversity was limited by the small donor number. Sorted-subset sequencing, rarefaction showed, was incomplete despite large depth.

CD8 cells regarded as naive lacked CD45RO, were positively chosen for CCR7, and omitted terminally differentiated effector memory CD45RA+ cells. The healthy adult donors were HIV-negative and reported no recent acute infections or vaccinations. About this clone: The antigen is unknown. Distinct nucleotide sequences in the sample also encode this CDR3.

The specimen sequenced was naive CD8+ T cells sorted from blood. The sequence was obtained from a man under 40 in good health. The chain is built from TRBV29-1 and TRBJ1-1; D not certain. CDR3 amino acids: CSVVALNTEAFF. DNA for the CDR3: TGCAGCGTTGTTGCCTTGAACACTGAAGCTTTCTTT. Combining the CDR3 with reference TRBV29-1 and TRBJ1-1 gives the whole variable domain SAVISQKPSRDICQRGTSLTIQCQVDSQVTMMFWYRQQPGQSLTLIATANQGSEATYESGFVIDKFPISRPNLTFSTLTVSNMSPEDSSIYLCSVVALNTEAFFGQGTRLTVV.